One sample yielded the 11 T cell receptor beta chains listed below, sequenced in a study of a mutant IDH1 vaccine in newly diagnosed glioma. Time point in this sample: baseline, week 1 (first vaccination visit). Documented treatment: pre-vaccination baseline after standard-of-care therapy. Here immunoSEQ multiplex PCR was the method, and the copy in TCRdb shows in-frame clones only, minus some. The profile shows around 92,000 clones, around nine tenths of them singletons. The specimen comprised PBMCs, sampled from a glioma patient treated with radiotherapy, temozolomide or both. These receptor sequences come from a woman aged 45-60 years with glioma.

The V gene is TRBV19, the J gene TRBJ2-7; 14 bases line up with TRBD2. The CDR3 extends over 15 amino acids. In germline, CDR1 is LNHDA, CDR2 SQIVND (reference sequence). The trim removed 6 bases at V and 1 base at J, leaving 2 bases unmatched. CDR3 DNA: TGTGCCAGTAGAGGACTAGCGGGAGGTTCCTACGAGCAGTACTTC. This gives the protein CASRGLAGGSYEQYF.

The V call is TRBV28, the J call TRBJ2-7; D may be TRBD1 (6 bases). Germline lookup yields CDR1 MDHEN and CDR2 SYDVKM. V was pared by 4 bases and J by 2 bases, with 9 bases between. The CDR3 has 13 residues. The CDR3 loop is CASSYRDPYEQYF. In DNA, the CDR3 is TGTGCCAGCAGTTACAGGGATCCCTACGAGCAGTACTTC.

The gene calls are TRBV5-1 and TRBJ2-7, with 8 positions matching TRBD1. The CDR3 is made up of 16 amino acids. Unmatched junction bases numbered 10, after V lost 0 bases and J lost 5 bases. In germline, CDR1 is SGHRS, CDR2 YFSETQ. The CDR3 is CASSLGRGTGGDEQYF. The CDR3 coding sequence is TGCGCCAGCAGCTTGGGTCGGGGGACAGGAGGAGACGAGCAGTACTTC.

V is TRBV28 and J is TRBJ2-3; no clear D gene. This CDR3 contains 15 residues. Germline CDR1 is MDHEN and CDR2 is SYDVKM. The ends were cut back, 5 bases at V and 3 bases at J, with 15 bases in the middle. The CDR3 nucleotides are TGTGCCAGCAGTCCCCCAGGTTTGCGGACAGATACGCAGTATTTT. This sequence encodes CASSPPGLRTDTQYF.

This CDR3 reads CASSDRDYLRAEQYF. The DNA of the CDR3 is TGTGCCAGCAGTGACCGGGACTACCTTAGGGCCGAGCAGTACTTC. This chain links TRBV28 with TRBJ2-7; 7 nucleotides align to TRBD2. The trim removed 5 bases at V and 6 bases at J, leaving 13 bases unmatched. The CDR3 totals 15 residues. CDR1 and CDR2 (germline): MDHEN, SYDVKM.

J is TRBJ2-3 and V is TRBV14; tentative D call: TRBD1 (7 bases). The germline V and J ends were trimmed by 4 bases and 0 bases, with 14 bases remaining between them. The CDR3 runs 16 residues. Looked up from germline, CDR1 is SGHDN and CDR2 is FVKESK. CDR3 protein: CASSLEGQRSTDTQYF. The CDR3 DNA reads TGTGCCAGCAGCCTGGAGGGACAGCGAAGCACAGATACGCAGTATTTT.

This chain connects TRBV9 to TRBJ2-5; D may match TRBD1 or TRBD2 (6 bases each). CDR1 SGDLS and CDR2 YYNGEE come from the germline V gene. With 2 bases removed from V and 4 bases from J, the gap between germline ends came to 12 bases. The CDR3 totals 14 residues. This chain's CDR3 is CASSVSGARETQYF. The CDR3 DNA reads TGTGCCAGCAGCGTTTCGGGGGCCCGAGAGACCCAGTACTTC.

V gene TRBV9 combines with J gene TRBJ2-7, with 7 bases identical to TRBD2. V trimming: 4 bases; J trimming: 2 bases; junction bases outside the gene matches: 6. The CDR3 spans 14 residues. From germline, CDR1 is SGDLS and CDR2 YYNGEE. The DNA for the CDR3 is TGTGCCAGCAGCCCTAGTCTAGCGGCCTACGAGCAGTACTTC. As protein: CASSPSLAAYEQYF.

This clone came up once. The gene calls are TRBV9 and TRBJ2-7; D might be TRBD1 (6 bases). The germline V gene has CDR1 SGDLS and CDR2 YYNGEE. Trimming left V 3 bases short and J 7 bases short, with 14 bases between. The CDR3 extends over 13 amino acids. The CDR3 bases are TGTGCCAGCAGCGCCTACAGGGTGGGGGAGCAGTACTTC. Amino acid sequence: CASSAYRVGEQYF.

The sample holds one count of this clone. V usage is TRBV19 and J usage is TRBJ1-5; D gene unclear. The germline V gene has CDR1 LNHDA and CDR2 SQIVND (reference sequence). Trimming took 2 bases from V and 6 from J, leaving 5 bases between them. The CDR3 extends over 12 amino acids. CDR3 DNA sequence: TGTGCCAGTAGTATATTTGGTCAGCCCCAGCATTTT. Amino acid sequence: CASSIFGQPQHF.

This clone was seen only a few times. This chain uses TRBV18 with TRBJ2-1; 9 bases map to TRBD2. Trimming cost V 4 bases and J 1 base; bases outside gene matches: 8. The CDR3 extends over 17 amino acids. Germline V gene sequence: CDR1 KGHSH, CDR2 LQKENI. The CDR3: CASSRLREGLSYNEQFF. In DNA form, the CDR3 reads TGTGCCAGCTCACGATTGCGGGAGGGCCTTTCCTACAATGAGCAGTTCTTC.